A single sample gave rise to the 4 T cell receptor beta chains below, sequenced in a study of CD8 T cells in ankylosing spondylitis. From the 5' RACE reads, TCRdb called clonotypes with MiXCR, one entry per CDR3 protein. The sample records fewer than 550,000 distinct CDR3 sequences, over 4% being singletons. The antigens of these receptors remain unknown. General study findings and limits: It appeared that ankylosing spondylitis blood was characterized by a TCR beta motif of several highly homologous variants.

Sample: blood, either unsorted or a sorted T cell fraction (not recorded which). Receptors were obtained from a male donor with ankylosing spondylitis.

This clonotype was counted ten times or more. The CDR3 loop reads CASSFVQGPLNTEAFF. As DNA, the CDR3 is TGTGCCAGCAGTTTCGTCCAGGGACCACTGAACACTGAAGCTTTCTTT. The genes are TRBV12-3 or TRBV12-4 and TRBJ1-1; D possibly corresponds to TRBD1 (5 bases). Trimming took 3 bases from V and 0 from J, leaving 14 bases between them. The CDR3 is 16 amino acids.

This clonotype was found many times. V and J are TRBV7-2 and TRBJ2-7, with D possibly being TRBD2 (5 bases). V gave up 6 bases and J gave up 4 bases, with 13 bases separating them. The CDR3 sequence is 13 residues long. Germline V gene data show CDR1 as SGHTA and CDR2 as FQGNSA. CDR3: CASRSRGGYEQYF. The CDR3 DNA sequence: TGTGCCAGCAGATCCCGAGGAGGATACGAGCAGTACTTC.

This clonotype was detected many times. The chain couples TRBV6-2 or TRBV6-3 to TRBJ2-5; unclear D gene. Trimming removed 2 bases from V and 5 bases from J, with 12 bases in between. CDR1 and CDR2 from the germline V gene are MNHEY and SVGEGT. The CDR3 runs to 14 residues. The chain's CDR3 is CASSYLGEMETQYF. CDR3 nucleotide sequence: TGTGCCAGCAGTTACCTAGGCGAGATGGAGACCCAGTACTTC.

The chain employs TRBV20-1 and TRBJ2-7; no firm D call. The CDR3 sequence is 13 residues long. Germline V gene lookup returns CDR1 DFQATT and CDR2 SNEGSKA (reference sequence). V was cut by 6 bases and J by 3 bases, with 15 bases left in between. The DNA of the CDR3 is TGCAGTGCGATTTATGCCAAGAGCTACGAGCAGTACTTC. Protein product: CSAIYAKSYEQYF.